This is a list of T cell receptor beta chains from one sample in a study of shared clonotypes between healthy human individuals. Generated by immunoSEQ multiplex PCR, the TCRdb table keeps only in-frame clones and is missing some. The table lists about 2.4 million clones, 93% of them singletons. What was sequenced was naive CD4+ T cells from PBMCs. The receptors derive from a man in his late teens or twenties in good health. Some clones in this sample may be carry-over from other donors' samples. The CDR3 runs from the conserved cysteine through the conserved F or W. The D gene is left open where the match is weak. Clone size, where shown, is once, few, many, or a class for clones that have expanded.

d_call j_call clone_size v_call cdr3_nt cdr3_aa
TRBD2 TRBJ2-7 NA TRBV5-4 TGTGCCAGCAGTGGGACTAGCGGGACCCACTACGAGCAGTACTTC CASSGTSGTHYEQYF
TRBD1 TRBJ2-7 NA TRBV27 TGTGCCAGCAGTTTATTCGCCCTGGGACAGGGGCTTGGCGTTTACGAGCAGTACTTC CASSLFALGQGLGVYEQYF
NA TRBJ2-3 NA TRBV5-1 TGCGCCAGCAGCTTGGGAGCTAGCGGCACAGATACGCAGTATTTT CASSLGASGTDTQYF
TRBD2 TRBJ2-7 NA TRBV5-4 TGTGCCAGCAGCTCGACGGGGGGCTACGAGCAGTACTTC CASSSTGGYEQYF
TRBD1 TRBJ1-2 NA TRBV6-5 TGTGCCAGCAGTTACGCGGGGACAGCCACCGGGAGGGGCTACACCTTC CASSYAGTATGRGYTF
TRBD1 TRBJ2-5 NA TRBV6-5 TGTGCCAGCAAGATGACAGGGGGGCCCAAAGAGACCCAGTACTTC CASKMTGGPKETQYF
NA TRBJ2-1 NA TRBV28 TGTGCCAGCACGCAGAGGGTGGATGAGCAGTTCTTC CASTQRVDEQFF
TRBD1 TRBJ2-1 NA TRBV5-4 TGTGCCAGCAGCTTCCGGGACAGCCTTTACAATGAGCAGTTCTTC CASSFRDSLYNEQFF
NA TRBJ1-5 NA TRBV10-1 TGCGCCAGCATTTGGGAGGGTTATAGCAATCAGCCCCAGCATTTT CASIWEGYSNQPQHF
NA TRBJ1-1 NA TRBV7-9 TGTGCCAGCAGCTCTTCCCTGGGGGGTGAAGCTTTCTTT CASSSSLGGEAFF
NA TRBJ2-2 NA TRBV9 TGTGCCAGCAGCGTACCCCCCGTGGCGGTGACCGGGGAGCTGTTTTTT CASSVPPVAVTGELFF
NA TRBJ2-2 NA TRBV6-1 TGTGCCAGCGGGAAGGGGCATCCGAACACCGGGGAGCTGTTTTTT CASGKGHPNTGELFF
NA TRBJ1-6 NA TRBV4-1 TGCGCCAGCAGCCCCATACCAACAGGGAAGCAAGGCTCACCCCTCCACTTT CASSPIPTGKQGSPLHF
NA TRBJ2-7 once TRBV7-6 TGTGCCAGCAGTCCCTTTGGAGGCGAGCAGTACTTC CASSPFGGEQYF
TRBD1 TRBJ1-5 NA TRBV7-2 TGTGCCAGCAGCGGGACAGGGAGGCATCAGCCCCAGCATTTT CASSGTGRHQPQHF
NA TRBJ1-2 NA TRBV28 TGTGCCAGCAGTTTAGACATTTATGGCTACACCTTC CASSLDIYGYTF
TRBD2 TRBJ2-1 NA TRBV18 TGTGCCAGCTCACTAGCTAGCGGGTGGTATGAGCAGTTCTTC CASSLASGWYEQFF
NA TRBJ2-7 NA TRBV2 TGTGCCAGCAGGGAGGGGCCCTACGAGCAGTACTTC CASREGPYEQYF
NA TRBJ2-1 NA TRBV29-1 TGCAGCGTTGAAGTTGGCCGGGGCGCCTACAATGAGCAGTTCTTC CSVEVGRGAYNEQFF
NA TRBJ1-1 NA TRBV6-6 TGTGCCATCACGGGCGGGCTCTTAGCGGAAGCTTTCTTT CAITGGLLAEAFF
TRBD1 TRBJ2-5 NA TRBV4-1 TGCGCCAGCAGCCAAACTGACAGGGGGCTGGGGGAGACCCAGTACTTC CASSQTDRGLGETQYF
NA TRBJ2-2 NA TRBV2 TGTGCCAGCAAATTAGGGGGGACCGGGGAGCTGTTTTTT CASKLGGTGELFF
NA TRBJ1-1 NA TRBV29-1 TGCAGCGTCGGAGGGTCCACGAACACTGAAGCTTTCTTT CSVGGSTNTEAFF
NA TRBJ1-1 few TRBV10-1 TGCGCCAGCAGCGGACGTGGTGACGGCGAGGCTTTCTTT CASSGRGDGEAFF
TRBD1 TRBJ1-2 NA TRBV5-1 TGCGCCAGCAGCGTGGGACAGTTTTCTGGCTACACCTTC CASSVGQFSGYTF
NA TRBJ1-3 NA TRBV28 TGTGCCAGCAGTGACCCAAGCACCATATATTTT CASSDPSTIYF
TRBD2 TRBJ2-5 NA TRBV5-4 TGTGCCAGCACGAGGTATGCGGGAGAGGAGACCCAGTACTTC CASTRYAGEETQYF
NA TRBJ2-5 NA TRBV12-5 TGTGCTAGTGGTTTATACGGGCAAGAGACCCAGTACTTC CASGLYGQETQYF
NA TRBJ2-5 NA TRBV29-1 TGCAGCGTTGGGACAGTGGGAGAGCAGTACTTC CSVGTVGEQYF
TRBD1 TRBJ1-5 NA TRBV29-1 TGCAGCGTTGGGGCAGGGGGCACTCAGCCCCAGCATTTT CSVGAGGTQPQHF
TRBD1 TRBJ2-5 once TRBV5-1 TGCGCCAGCAGCCTGGGACAGGGCCCGGCCAGGGAGACCCAGTACTTC CASSLGQGPARETQYF
NA TRBJ1-3 NA TRBV18 TGTGCCAGCTCACCGACGAGCTCGAGCTCTGGAAACACCATATATTTT CASSPTSSSSGNTIYF
NA TRBJ2-7 NA TRBV5-6 TGTGCCAGCAGCTTGGTACGGGGGTCTAGCTCCTACGAGCAGTACTTC CASSLVRGSSSYEQYF
NA TRBJ2-7 once TRBV2 TGTGCCAGCAGTTCGGGCCTCGAGCAGTACTTC CASSSGLEQYF
NA TRBJ1-2 NA TRBV27 TGTGCCAGCGGTACCAAGGACGGAAGATTTGGCTATGGCTACACCTTC CASGTKDGRFGYGYTF
TRBD1 TRBJ1-4 NA TRBV6-1 TGTGCCAGCAGTGAATTCAAGTTAGGCAGGGGGCCTGCGGCTAATGAAAAACTGTTTTTT CASSEFKLGRGPAANEKLFF
TRBD2 TRBJ2-1 NA TRBV19 TGTGCCAGTAGTATATTGGCGGGAGGTAATGAGCAGTTCTTC CASSILAGGNEQFF
NA TRBJ2-5 few TRBV30 TGTGCCTGGAGTGTAAGGGAGACCCAGTACTTC CAWSVRETQYF
TRBD1 TRBJ2-7 once TRBV2 TGTGCCAGCAGTATTGACAGGGAACTCTACGAGCAGTACTTC CASSIDRELYEQYF
NA TRBJ1-5 NA TRBV19 TGTGCCAGTAGTATTACCCCAATCGGTCAGCCCCAGCATTTT CASSITPIGQPQHF
TRBD1 TRBJ2-5 NA TRBV18 TGTGCCAGCTCACCAGTTGGGGGCAGGGGGCGCCCGCAAGAGACCCAGTACTTC CASSPVGGRGRPQETQYF
NA TRBJ1-6 NA TRBV27 TGTGCCAGCAGTTTGCCCCCGGGCCGCTATAATTCACCCCTCCACTTT CASSLPPGRYNSPLHF
NA TRBJ1-2 NA TRBV5-1 TGCGCCAGCAGCTTGGATTACGCTAACTATGGCTACACCTTC CASSLDYANYGYTF
NA TRBJ1-1 NA TRBV5-3 TGTGCCAGAAGCCCGCCTGGACAGAGCGGGCGGTCGTCCACTGAAGCTTTCTTT CARSPPGQSGRSSTEAFF
NA TRBJ1-1 NA TRBV5-1 TGCGCCAGCAGCTTGGGACACTTGAACACTGAAGCTTTCTTT CASSLGHLNTEAFF
NA TRBJ2-7 NA TRBV2 TGTGCCAGCAGTGTTCTACAGATAGAGCAGTACTTC CASSVLQIEQYF